This record concerns one T cell receptor (beta chain) sequence. TCRdb itself ran the 5' RACE reads through MiXCR, one entry per CDR3 protein. The sample shows 400,000 to 550,000 distinct CDR3 sequences, less than 25% of them seen only once. This entry comes from a study of identical twins. The trim removed 5 bases at V and 7 bases at J, leaving 14 bases unmatched. The germline gives CDR1 SGHRS, CDR2 YFSETQ. The CDR3 sequence is 15 residues long. In addition, the sample was reused for a study of T cells expressing NK-cell markers.

Input material: CD4+ T cells sorted from blood. This chain connects TRBV5-1 to TRBJ2-7; 8 bases are a match to TRBD1. The sequence was obtained from a woman aged 18-29 years in good health. CDR3 coding DNA: TGCGCCAGCAGGGTGGACAGGGAATCCCCTCGTGAGCAGTACTTC. As protein: CASRVDRESPREQYF.